The clone carrying this T cell receptor beta chain was seen a few times. The antigen is not known. The data stem from a study of T cell repertoires in cytomegalovirus infection. General study findings and limits: Summed public TCR beta family frequency identified CMV carriers bearing the relevant HLA. HLA-C-restricted CMV-specific TCR beta clonotypes prevailed in the ex vivo response.

MiXCR, run by TCRdb on the reads, gives a single entry per CDR3 protein. The data show fewer than 350,000 distinct CDR3 sequences, about 29% seen once. Trimming took 5 bases from V and 4 from J, leaving 15 bases between them. CDR3 size: 14 residues. Germline CDR1 and CDR2: SGHDT and YYEEEE. The sample in question was cultured PBMCs, obtained from culture after CMV antigen stimulation. V gene TRBV5-6 combines with J gene TRBJ1-2; D is ambiguous. The sequence was obtained from a human donor in good health (CMV status not recorded). Some clones in this sample may be carry-over from other donors' samples. The CDR3 region has the DNA TGTGCCAGCAGATTCGTCGAGGGCGGCTATGGCTACACCTTC. Its protein product is CASRFVEGGYGYTF.